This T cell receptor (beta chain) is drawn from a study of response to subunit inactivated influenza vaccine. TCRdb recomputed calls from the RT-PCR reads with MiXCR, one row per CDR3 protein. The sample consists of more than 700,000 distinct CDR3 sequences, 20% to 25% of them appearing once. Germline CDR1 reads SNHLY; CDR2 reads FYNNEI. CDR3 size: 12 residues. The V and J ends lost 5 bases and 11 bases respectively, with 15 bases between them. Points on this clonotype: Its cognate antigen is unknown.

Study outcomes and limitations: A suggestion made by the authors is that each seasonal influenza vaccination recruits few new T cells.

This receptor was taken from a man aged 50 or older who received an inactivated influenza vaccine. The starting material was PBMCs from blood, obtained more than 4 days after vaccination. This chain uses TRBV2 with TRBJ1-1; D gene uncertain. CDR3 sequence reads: CASSQVWMQAFF. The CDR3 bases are TGTGCCAGCAGTCAAGTCTGGATGCAGGCTTTCTTT.